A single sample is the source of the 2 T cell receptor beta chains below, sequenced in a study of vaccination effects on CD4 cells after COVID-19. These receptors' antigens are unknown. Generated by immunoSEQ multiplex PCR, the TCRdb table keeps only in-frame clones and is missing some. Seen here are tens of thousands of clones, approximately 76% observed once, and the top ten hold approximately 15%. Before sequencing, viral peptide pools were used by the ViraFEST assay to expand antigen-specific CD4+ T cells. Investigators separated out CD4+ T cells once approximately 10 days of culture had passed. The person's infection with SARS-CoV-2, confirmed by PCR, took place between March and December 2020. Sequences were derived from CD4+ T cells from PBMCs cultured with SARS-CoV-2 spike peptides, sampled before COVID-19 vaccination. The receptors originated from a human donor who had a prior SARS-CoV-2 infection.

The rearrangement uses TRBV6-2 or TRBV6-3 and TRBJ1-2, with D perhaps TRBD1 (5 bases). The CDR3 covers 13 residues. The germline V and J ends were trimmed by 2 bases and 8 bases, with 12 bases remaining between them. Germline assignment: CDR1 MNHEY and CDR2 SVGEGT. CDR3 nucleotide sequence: TGTGCCAGCAGTTACGGTACAGGCGCGGGCTACACCTTC. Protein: CASSYGTGAGYTF.

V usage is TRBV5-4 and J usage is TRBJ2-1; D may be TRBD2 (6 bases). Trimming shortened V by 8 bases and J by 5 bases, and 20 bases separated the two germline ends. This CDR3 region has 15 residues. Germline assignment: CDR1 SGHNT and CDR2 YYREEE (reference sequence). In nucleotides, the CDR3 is TGTGCCAGTAAGCTCATGGGGAGGCTTGACAATGAGCAGTTCTTC. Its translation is CASKLMGRLDNEQFF.